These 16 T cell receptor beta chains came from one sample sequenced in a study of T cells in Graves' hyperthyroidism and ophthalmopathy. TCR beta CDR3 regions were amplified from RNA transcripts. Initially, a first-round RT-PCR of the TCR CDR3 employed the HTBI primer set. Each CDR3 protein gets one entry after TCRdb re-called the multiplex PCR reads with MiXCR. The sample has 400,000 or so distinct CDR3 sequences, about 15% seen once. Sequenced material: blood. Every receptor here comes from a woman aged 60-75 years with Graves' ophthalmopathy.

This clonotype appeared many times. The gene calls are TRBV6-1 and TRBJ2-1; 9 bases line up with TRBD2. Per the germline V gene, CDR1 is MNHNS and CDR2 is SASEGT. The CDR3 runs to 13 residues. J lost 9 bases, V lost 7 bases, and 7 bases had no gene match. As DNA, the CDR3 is TGTGCCAGCACCCAAAGCGGGAGGTCTGAGCAGTTCTTC. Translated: CASTQSGRSEQFF.

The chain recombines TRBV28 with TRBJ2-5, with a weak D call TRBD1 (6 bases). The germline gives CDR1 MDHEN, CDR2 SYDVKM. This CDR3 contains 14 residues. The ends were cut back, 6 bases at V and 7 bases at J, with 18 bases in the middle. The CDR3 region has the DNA TGTGCCAGCAGGCCTACAGGGTCCAGAAGGACCCAGTACTTC. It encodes CASRPTGSRRTQYF.

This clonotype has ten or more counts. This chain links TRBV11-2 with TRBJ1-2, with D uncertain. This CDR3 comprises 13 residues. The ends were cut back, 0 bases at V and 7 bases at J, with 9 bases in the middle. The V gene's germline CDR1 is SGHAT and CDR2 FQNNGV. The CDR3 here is CASSLDLGRGYTF. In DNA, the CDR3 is TGTGCCAGCAGCTTAGATCTGGGTCGTGGCTACACCTTC.

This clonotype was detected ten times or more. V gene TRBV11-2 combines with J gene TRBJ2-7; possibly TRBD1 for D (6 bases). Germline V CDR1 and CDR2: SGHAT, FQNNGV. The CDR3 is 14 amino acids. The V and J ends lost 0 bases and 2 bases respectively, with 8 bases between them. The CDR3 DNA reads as TGTGCCAGCAGCTTAGATCCAGGGGCCTACGAGCAGTACTTC. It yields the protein CASSLDPGAYEQYF.

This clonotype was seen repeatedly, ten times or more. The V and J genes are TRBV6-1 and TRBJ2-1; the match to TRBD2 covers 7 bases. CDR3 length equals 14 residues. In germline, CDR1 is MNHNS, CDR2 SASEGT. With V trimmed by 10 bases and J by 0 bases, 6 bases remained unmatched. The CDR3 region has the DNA TGTGCCACTTCAGCGGGAAGCTCCTACAATGAGCAGTTCTTC. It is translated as CATSAGSSYNEQFF.

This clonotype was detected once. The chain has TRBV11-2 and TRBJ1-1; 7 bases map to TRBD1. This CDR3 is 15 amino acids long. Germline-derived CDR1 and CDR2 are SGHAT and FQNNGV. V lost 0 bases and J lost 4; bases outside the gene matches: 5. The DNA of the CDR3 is TGTGCCAGCAGCTTAGAACGACAGGGAAGCACTGAAGCTTTCTTT. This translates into CASSLERQGSTEAFF.

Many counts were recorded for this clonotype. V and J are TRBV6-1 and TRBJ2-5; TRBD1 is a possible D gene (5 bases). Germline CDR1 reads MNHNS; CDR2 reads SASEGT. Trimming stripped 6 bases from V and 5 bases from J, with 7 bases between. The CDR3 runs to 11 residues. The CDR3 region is CASRGRETQYF. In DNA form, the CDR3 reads TGTGCCAGCAGGGGGCGGGAGACCCAGTACTTC.

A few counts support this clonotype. The CDR3 sequence: CASSPFRRSGYGYTF. Here the CDR3 DNA reads TGTGCCAGCAGTCCCTTCCGCAGATCCGGCTATGGCTACACCTTC. The V call is TRBV12-3 or TRBV12-4, the J call TRBJ1-2; D gene ambiguous. Trimming shortened V by 5 bases and J by 4 bases, and 17 bases separated the two germline ends. The CDR3 is 15 residues long.

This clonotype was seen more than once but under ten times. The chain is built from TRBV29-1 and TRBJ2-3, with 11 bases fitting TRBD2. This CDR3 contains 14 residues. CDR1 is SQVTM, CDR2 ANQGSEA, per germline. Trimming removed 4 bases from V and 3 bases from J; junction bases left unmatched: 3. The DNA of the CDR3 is TGCAGCGTTGCCCTAGCGGGGGGAACAGATACGCAGTATTTT. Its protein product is CSVALAGGTDTQYF.

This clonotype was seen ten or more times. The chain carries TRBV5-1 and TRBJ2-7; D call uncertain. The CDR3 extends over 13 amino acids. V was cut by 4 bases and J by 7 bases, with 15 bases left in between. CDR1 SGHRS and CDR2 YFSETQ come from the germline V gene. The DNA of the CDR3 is TGCGCCAGCAGCCTCAAAACGGAGCTAGAGCAGTACTTC. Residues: CASSLKTELEQYF.

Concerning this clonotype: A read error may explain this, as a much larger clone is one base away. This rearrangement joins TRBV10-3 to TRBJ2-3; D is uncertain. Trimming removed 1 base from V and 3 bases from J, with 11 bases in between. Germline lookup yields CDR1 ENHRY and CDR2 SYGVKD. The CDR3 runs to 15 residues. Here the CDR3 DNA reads TGTGCCATCAGTGAGTGTACAGCTCAGACAGATACGCAGTATTTT. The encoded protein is CAISECTAQTDTQYF.

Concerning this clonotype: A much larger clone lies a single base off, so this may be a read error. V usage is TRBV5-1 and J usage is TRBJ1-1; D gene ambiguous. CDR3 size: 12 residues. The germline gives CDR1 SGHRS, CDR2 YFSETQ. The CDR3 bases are TGCACCAGCCGAATCATGAACACTGAAGCTTTCTTT. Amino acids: CTSRIMNTEAFF.

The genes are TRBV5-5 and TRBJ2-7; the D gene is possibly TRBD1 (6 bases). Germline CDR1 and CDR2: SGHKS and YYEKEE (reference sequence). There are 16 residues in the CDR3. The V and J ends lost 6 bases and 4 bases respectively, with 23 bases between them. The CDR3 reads CASNSLWDKGDYEQYF. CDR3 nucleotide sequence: TGTGCCAGCAACAGCTTGTGGGACAAGGGCGATTACGAGCAGTACTTC.

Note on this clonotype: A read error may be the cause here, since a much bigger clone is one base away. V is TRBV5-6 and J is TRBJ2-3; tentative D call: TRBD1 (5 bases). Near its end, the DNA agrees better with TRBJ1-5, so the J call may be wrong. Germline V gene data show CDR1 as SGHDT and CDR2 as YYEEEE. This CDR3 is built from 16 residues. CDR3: CASSGGTSFGADTQHF. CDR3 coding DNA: TGTGCCAGCAGCGGAGGCACTAGCTTTGGGGCAGATACGCAGCATTTT.

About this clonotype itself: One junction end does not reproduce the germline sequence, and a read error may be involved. The CDR3 loop reads CASSPPPGTSGRPDF. CDR3 nucleotide sequence: TGTGCCAGCAGTCCGCCTCCAGGGACTAGCGGGCGCCCAGACTTC. The chain combines TRBV2 with TRBJ2-5; 12 positions match TRBD2. The germline V gene has CDR1 SNHLY and CDR2 FYNNEI. The length of the CDR3 is 15 residues.

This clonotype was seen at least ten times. The CDR3 DNA reads as TGTGCCAGCAGTTTAGTTTCGGGTGGGACAGGGGTCGGGGAGCTGTTTTTT. This codes for CASSLVSGGTGVGELFF. The chain uses TRBV12-3 or TRBV12-4 and TRBJ2-2; 10 bases match TRBD1. This CDR3 has 17 residues. The V segment lost 1 base and the J segment 7 bases; nucleotides outside the gene matches: 9.